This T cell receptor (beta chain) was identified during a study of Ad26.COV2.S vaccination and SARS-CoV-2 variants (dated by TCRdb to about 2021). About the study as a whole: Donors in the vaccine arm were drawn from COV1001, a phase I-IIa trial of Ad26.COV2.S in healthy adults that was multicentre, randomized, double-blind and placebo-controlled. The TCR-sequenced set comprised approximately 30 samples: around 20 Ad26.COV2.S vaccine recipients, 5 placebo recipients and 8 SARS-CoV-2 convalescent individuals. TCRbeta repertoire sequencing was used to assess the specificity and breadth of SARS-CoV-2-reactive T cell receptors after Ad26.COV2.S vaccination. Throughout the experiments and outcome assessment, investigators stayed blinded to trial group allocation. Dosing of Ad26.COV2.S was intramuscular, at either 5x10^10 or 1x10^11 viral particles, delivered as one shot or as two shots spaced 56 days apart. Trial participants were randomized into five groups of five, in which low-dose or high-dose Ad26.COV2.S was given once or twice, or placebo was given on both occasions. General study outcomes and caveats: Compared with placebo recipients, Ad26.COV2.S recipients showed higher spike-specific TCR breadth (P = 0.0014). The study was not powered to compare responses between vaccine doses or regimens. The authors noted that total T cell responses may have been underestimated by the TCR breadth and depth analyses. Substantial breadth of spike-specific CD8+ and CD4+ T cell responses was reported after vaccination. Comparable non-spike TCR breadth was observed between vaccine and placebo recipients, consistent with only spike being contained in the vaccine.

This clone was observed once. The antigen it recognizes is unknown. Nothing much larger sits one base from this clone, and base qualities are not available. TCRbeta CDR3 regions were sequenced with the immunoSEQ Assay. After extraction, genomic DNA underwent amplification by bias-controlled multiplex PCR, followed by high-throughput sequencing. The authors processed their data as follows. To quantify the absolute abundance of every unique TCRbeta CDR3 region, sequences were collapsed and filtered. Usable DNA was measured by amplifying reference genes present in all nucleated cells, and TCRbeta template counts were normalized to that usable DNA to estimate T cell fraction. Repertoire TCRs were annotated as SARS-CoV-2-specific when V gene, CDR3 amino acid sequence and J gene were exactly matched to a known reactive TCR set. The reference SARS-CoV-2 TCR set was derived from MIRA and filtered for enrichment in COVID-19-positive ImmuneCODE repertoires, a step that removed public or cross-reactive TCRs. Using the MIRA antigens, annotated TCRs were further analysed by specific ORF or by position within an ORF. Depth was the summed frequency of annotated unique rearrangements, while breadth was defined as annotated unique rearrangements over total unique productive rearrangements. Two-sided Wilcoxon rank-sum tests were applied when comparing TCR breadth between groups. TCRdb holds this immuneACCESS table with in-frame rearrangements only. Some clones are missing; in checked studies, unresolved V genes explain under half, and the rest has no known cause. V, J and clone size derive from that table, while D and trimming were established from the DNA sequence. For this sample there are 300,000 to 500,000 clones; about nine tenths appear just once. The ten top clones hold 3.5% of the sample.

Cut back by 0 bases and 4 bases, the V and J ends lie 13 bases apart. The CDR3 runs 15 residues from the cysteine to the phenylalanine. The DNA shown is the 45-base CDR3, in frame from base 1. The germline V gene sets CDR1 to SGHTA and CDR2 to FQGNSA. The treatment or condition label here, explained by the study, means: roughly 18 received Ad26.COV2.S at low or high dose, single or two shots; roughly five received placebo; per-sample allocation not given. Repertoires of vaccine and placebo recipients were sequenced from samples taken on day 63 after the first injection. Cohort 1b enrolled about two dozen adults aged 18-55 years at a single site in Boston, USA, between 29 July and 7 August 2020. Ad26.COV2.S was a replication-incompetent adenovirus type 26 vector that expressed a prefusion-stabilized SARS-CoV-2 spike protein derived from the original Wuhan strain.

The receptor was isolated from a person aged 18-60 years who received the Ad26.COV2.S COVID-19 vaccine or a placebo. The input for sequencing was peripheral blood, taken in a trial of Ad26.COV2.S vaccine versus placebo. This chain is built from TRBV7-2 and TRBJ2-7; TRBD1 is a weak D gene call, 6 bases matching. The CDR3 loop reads CASSLAMKGEYEQYF. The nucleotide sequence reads TGTGCCAGCAGCTTAGCCATGAAGGGGGAATACGAGCAGTACTTC.